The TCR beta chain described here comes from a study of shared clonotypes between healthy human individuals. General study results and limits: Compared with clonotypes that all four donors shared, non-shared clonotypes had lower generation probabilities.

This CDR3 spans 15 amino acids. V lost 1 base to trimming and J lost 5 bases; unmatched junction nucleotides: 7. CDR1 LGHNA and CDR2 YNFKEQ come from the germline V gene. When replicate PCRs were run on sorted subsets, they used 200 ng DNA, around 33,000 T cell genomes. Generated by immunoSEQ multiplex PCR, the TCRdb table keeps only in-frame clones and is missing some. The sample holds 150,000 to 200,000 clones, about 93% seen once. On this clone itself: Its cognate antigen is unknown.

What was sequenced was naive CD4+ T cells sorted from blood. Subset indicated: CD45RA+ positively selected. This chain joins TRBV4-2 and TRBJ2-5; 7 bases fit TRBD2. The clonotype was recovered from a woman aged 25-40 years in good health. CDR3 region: CASSQVQGGWETQYF. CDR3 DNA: TGTGCCAGCAGCCAAGTGCAGGGAGGGTGGGAGACCCAGTACTTC.